Below, one TCR beta chain is given with its context. The data derive from a study of CD8 T cells in ankylosing spondylitis. Trimming took off 0 bases at V and 7 bases at J, with 7 bases between the two ends. Germline CDR1 and CDR2: MNHEY and SMNVEV (reference sequence). The CDR3 is 12 residues long. Generation of TCR beta libraries employed quantitative 5'-RACE incorporating molecular barcodes. TCRdb analysed the 5' RACE reads with MiXCR anew, one entry per CDR3 protein. This table holds about 260,000 distinct CDR3 sequences, more than 20% found once. V and J are TRBV27 and TRBJ2-7; D gene unclear. This clonotype originated in a male donor with ankylosing spondylitis or in good health (not recorded which). Source material: blood, either unsorted or a sorted T cell fraction (not recorded which). CDR3 bases: TGTGCCAGCAGTTTATCAATCAGGGAGCAGTACTTC. Translated, it gives CASSLSIREQYF.